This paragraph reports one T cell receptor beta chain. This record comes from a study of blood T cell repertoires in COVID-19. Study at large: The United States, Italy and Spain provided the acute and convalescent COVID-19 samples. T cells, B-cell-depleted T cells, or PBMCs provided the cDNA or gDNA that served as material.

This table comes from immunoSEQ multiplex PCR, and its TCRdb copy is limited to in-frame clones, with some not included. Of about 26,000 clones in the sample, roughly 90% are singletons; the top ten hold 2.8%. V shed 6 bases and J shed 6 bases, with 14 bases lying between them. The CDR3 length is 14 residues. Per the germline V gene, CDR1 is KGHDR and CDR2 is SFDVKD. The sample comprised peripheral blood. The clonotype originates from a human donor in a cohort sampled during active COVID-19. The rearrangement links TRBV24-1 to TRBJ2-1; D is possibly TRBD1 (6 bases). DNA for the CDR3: TGTGCCACCAGTCGTGGAGCAGGGGCCAATGAGCAGTTCTTC. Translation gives CATSRGAGANEQFF.